Given below is one T cell receptor (beta chain) in context. The study gave focal radiation plus ipilimumab CTLA-4 blockade to patients with chemo-refractory metastatic non-small-cell lung cancer. TCRdb keeps only in-frame clones here, not all; method: immunoSEQ multiplex PCR. In the table there are about 82,000 clones, 55% to 75% of which are singletons. The data derive from a study of radiotherapy plus CTLA-4 blockade in lung cancer. V was cut by 0 bases and J by 2 bases, with 13 bases left in between. Per the germline V gene, CDR1 is MNHEY and CDR2 is SVGAGI. This CDR3 has 16 residues. The chain joins TRBV6-5 to TRBJ1-2; D remains unclear. The clonotype originates from a human donor with non-small cell lung cancer that progressed on radiotherapy plus ipilimumab. Here the sequenced sample was peripheral blood, taken from a patient treated with radiotherapy plus ipilimumab. CDR3 nucleotides: TGTGCCAGCAGTTACTCGGGTGGACGGGCGAACTATGGCTACACCTTC. Protein: CASSYSGGRANYGYTF.